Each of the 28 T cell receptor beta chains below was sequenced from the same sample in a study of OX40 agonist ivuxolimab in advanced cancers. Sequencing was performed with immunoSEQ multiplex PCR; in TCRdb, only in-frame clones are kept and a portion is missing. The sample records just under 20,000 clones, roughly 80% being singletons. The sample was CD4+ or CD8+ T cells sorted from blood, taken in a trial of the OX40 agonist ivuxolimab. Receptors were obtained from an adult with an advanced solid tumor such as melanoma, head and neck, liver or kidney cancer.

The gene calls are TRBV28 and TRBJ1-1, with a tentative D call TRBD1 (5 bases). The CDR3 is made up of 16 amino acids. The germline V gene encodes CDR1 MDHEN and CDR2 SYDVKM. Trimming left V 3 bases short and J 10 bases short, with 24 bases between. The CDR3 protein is CASSFSYRGVEGRAFF. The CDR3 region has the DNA TGTGCCAGCAGTTTCTCGTATAGGGGTGTTGAGGGCAGAGCTTTCTTT. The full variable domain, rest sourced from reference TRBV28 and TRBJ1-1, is DVKVTQSSRYLVKRTGEKVFLECVQDMDHENMFWYRQDPGLGLRLIYFSYDVKMKEKGDIPEGYSVSREKKERFSLILESASTNQTSMYLCASSFSYRGVEGRAFFGQGTRLTVV.

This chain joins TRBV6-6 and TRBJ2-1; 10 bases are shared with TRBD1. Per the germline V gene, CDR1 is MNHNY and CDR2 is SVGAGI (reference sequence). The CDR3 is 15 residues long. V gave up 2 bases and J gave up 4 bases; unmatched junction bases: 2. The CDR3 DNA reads TGTGCCAGCAGTTACGGGACAGGGGCTTACAATGAGCAGTTCTTC. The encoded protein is CASSYGTGAYNEQFF.

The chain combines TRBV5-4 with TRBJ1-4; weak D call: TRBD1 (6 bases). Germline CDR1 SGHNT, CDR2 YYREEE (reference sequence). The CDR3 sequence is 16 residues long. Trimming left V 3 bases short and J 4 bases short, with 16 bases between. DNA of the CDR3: TGTGCCAGCAGCTCCGGGGGCAGGCAATTTAATGAAAAACTGTTTTTT. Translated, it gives CASSSGGRQFNEKLFF.

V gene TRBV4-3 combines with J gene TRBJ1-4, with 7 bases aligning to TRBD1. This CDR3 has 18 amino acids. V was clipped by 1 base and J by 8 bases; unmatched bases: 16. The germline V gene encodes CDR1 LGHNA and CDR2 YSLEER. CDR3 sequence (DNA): TGCGCCAGCAGCCAAGGAGGACAGGACGGCTTGATGTGGGAAAAACTGTTTTTT. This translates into CASSQGGQDGLMWEKLFF.

CDR3 protein: CASSLRPRYSNQPQHF. The CDR3 nucleotides are TGTGCCAGCAGCTTAAGGCCACGTTATAGCAATCAGCCCCAGCATTTT. The rearrangement uses TRBV7-2 and TRBJ1-5; no firm D call. The CDR3 loop spans 16 amino acids. Trimming removed 2 bases at V and 0 bases at J, with 11 bases between. Germline-derived CDR1 and CDR2 are SGHTA and FQGNSA.

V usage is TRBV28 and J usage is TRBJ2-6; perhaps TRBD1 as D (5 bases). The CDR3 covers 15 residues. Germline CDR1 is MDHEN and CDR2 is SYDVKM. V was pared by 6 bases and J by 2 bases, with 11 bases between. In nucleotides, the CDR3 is TGTGCCAGCAGGGGTCAGGGTACTGGGGCCAACGTCCTGACTTTC. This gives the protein CASRGQGTGANVLTF.

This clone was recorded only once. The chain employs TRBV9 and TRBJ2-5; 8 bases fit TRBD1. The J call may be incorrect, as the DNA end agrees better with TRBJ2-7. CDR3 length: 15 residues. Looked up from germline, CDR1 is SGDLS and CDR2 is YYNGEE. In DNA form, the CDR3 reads TGTGCCAGCAGCGTAGGGATGGGACAGGCCTACGAGCAGTACTTC. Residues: CASSVGMGQAYEQYF.

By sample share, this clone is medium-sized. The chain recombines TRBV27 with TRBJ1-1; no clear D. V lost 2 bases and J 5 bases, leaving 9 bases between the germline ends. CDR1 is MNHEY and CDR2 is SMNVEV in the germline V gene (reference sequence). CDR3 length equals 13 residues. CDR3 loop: CASSLIKATEAFF. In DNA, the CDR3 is TGTGCCAGCAGTTTAATTAAGGCAACTGAAGCTTTCTTT.

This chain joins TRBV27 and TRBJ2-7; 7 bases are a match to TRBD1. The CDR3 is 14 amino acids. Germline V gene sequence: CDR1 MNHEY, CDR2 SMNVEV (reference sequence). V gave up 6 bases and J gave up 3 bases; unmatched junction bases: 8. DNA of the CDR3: TGTGCCAGCAGAAAAGACAGGGCTTTCTACGAGCAGTACTTC. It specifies CASRKDRAFYEQYF.

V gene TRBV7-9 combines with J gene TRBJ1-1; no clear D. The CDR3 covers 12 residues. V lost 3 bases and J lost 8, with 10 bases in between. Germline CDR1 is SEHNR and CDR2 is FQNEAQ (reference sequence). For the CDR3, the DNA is TGTGCCAGCAGCTTTCCTATGGGCGAAGCTTTCTTT. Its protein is CASSFPMGEAFF.

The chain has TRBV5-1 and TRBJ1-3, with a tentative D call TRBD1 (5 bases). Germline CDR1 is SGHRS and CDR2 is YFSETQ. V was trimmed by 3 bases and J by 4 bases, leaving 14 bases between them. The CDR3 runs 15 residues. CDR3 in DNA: TGCGCCAGCAGCTCATCGGGGGTTGTCGGAAACACCATATATTTT. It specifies CASSSSGVVGNTIYF.

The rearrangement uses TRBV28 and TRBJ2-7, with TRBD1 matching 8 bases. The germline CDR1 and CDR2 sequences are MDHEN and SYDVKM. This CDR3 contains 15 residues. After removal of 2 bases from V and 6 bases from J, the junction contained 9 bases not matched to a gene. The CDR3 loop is CASSLGDRFFGEQYF. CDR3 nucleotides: TGTGCCAGCAGTTTAGGGGACAGGTTTTTTGGCGAGCAGTACTTC.

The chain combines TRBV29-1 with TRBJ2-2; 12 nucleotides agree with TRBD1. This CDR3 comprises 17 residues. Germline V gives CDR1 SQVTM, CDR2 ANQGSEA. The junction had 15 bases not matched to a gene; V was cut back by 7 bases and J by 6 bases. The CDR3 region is CSALRDRGQFGSGELFF. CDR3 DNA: TGCAGCGCGCTCCGGGACAGGGGGCAATTTGGGTCCGGGGAGCTGTTTTTT.

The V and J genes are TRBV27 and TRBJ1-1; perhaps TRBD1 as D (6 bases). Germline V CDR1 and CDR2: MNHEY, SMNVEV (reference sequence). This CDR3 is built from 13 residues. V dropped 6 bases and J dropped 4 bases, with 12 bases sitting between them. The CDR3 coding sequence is TGTGCCAGCAGACAGGGAGTCTTCACTGAAGCTTTCTTT. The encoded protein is CASRQGVFTEAFF.

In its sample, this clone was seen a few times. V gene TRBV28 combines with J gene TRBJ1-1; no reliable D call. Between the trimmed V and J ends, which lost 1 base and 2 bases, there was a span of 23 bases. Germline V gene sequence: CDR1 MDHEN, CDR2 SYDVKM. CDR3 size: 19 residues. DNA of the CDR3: TGTGCCAGCAGTTTATCCCCCCGTCTGGGGTCCAGACGCAACACTGAAGCTTTCTTT. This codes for CASSLSPRLGSRRNTEAFF.

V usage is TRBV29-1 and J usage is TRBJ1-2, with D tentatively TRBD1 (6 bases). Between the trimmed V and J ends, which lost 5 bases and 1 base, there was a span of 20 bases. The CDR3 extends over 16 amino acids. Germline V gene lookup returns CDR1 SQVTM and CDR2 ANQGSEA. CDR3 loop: CSVRIGGLLFNYGYTF. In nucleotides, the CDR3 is TGCAGCGTTAGAATTGGGGGGCTTCTCTTTAACTATGGCTACACCTTC.

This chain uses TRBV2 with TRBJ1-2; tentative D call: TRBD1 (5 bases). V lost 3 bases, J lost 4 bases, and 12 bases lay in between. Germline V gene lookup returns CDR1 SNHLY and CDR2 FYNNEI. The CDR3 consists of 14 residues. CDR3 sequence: CASSDAIDSYGYTF. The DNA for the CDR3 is TGTGCCAGCAGTGATGCCATCGACAGCTATGGCTACACCTTC.

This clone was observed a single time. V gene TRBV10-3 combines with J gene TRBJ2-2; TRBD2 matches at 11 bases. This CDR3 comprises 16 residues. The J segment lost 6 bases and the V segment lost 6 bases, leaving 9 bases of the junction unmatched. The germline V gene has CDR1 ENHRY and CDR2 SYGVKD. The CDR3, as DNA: TGTGCCATCAGAGGAAACTTAGCGGGGGGGTCCGGGGAGCTGTTTTTT. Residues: CAIRGNLAGGSGELFF.

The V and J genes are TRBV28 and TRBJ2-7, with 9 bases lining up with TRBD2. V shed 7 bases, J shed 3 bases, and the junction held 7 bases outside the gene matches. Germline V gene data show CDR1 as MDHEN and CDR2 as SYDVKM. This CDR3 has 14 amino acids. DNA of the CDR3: TGTGCCAGCAACGGAATTAGCGGGGGCTACGAGCAGTACTTC. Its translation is CASNGISGGYEQYF.

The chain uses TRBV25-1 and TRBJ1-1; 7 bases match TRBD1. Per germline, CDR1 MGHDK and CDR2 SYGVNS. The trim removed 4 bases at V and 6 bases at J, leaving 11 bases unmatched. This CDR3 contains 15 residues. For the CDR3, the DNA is TGTGCCAGCAGTGTATTCGGGGACAGCAACTCTGAAGCTTTCTTT. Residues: CASSVFGDSNSEAFF.

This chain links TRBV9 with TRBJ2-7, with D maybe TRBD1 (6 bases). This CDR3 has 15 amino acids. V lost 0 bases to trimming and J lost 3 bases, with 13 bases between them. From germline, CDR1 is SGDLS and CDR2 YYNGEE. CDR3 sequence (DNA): TGTGCCAGCAGCGTAGAACCGGGACAACTCTACGAGCAGTACTTC. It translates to CASSVEPGQLYEQYF.

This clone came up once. The CDR3 DNA reads as TGCGCCAGCAGTGAGGGGGGGGCACAGCCCCAGCATTTT. It specifies CASSEGGAQPQHF. The rearrangement uses TRBV10-1 and TRBJ1-5; D is possibly TRBD1 (6 bases). Germline V gene data show CDR1 as WNHNN and CDR2 as SYGVQD (reference sequence). Deletions cut 2 bases from V and 7 bases from J, with 9 bases between. This CDR3 spans 13 amino acids.

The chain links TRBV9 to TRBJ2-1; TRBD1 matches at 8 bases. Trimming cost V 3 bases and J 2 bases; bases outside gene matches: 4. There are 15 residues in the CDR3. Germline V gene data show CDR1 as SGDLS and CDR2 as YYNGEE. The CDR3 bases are TGTGCCAGCAGCGCCGGACAGGGAACCTACAATGAGCAGTTCTTC. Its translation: CASSAGQGTYNEQFF. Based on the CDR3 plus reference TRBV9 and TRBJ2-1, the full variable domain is DSGVTQTPKHLITATGQRVTLRCSPRSGDLSVYWYQQSLDQGLQFLIQYYNGEERAKGNILERFSAQQFPDLHSELNLSSLELGDSALYFCASSAGQGTYNEQFFGPGTRLTVL.

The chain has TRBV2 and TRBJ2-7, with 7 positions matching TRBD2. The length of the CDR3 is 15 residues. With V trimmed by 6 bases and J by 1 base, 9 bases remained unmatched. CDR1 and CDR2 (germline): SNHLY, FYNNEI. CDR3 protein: CASRLRGLPSYEQYF. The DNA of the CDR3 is TGTGCCAGCAGACTCCGGGGACTACCTTCCTACGAGCAGTACTTC.

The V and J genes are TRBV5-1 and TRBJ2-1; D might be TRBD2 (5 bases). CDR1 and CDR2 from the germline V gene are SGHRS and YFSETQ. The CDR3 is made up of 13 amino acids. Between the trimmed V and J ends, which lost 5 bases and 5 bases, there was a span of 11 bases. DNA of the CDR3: TGCGCCAGCAGTAGGGAGAGCCACAATGAGCAGTTCTTC. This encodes CASSRESHNEQFF.

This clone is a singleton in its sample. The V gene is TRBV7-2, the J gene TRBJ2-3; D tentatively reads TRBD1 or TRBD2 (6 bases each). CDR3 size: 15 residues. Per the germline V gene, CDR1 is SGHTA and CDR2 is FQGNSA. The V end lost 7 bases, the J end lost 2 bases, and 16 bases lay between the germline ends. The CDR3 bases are TGTGCCAGCACCCTCGGGGGCAGCTACACAGATACGCAGTATTTT. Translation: CASTLGGSYTDTQYF.

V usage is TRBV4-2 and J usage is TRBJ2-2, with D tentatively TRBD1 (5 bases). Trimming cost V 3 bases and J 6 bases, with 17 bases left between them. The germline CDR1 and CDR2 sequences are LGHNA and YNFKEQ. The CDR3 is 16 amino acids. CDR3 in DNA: TGTGCCAGCAGCCAGAACGCAGGGAACGAGGCCGGGGAGCTGTTTTTT. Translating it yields CASSQNAGNEAGELFF.

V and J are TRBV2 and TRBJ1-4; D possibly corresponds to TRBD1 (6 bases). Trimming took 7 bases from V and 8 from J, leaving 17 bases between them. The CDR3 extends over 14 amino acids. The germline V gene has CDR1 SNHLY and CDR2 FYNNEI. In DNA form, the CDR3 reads TGTGCCAGCATTTCACAGGGAATCGGAGAAAAACTGTTTTTT. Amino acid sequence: CASISQGIGEKLFF.